The 2 T cell receptor beta chains given below trace back to one sample, sequenced in a study of blood T cells in healthy people across ages. The use of a sample-barcoded 5' primer and a J-beta primer mix characterized a second PCR of about 7 to 12 cycles. TCRdb passed the 5' RACE reads through MiXCR, listing each CDR3 protein once. The sample consists of some 800,000 distinct CDR3 sequences, approximately 25% of them appearing once. The data also belong to a second study, concerning T cells of mothers and their children.

The sequenced material came from blood. These receptors were taken from a boy between 10 and 17 years old in good health.

This clonotype was picked up a small number of times. CDR3 loop: CSAERSGGNTGELFF. The CDR3 DNA follows: TGCAGTGCCGAGCGTAGCGGGGGGAACACCGGGGAGCTGTTTTTT. The chain combines TRBV20-1 with TRBJ2-2; 9 bases map to TRBD2. Germline V CDR1 and CDR2: DFQATT, SNEGSKA (reference sequence). The CDR3 consists of 15 residues. The V segment lost 6 bases and the J segment 1 base; nucleotides outside the gene matches: 6.

V and J are TRBV20-1 and TRBJ2-1; 8 nucleotides agree with TRBD2. The CDR3 is 13 residues long. From germline, CDR1 is DFQATT and CDR2 SNEGSKA (reference sequence). Germline trimming cut 3 bases from V and 7 bases from J; bases unmatched to any gene: 5. The CDR3 DNA sequence: TGCAGTGCTAGCGGGAGGGAGGCGAATGAGCAGTTCTTC. It specifies CSASGREANEQFF.